This T cell receptor (beta chain) was captured in a study of CD8 T cells in ankylosing spondylitis. Broader study findings: Reportedly, significant enrichment of disease-linked clones occurred in matched ankylosing spondylitis synovial fluid. Those disease-linked clones were CD8+; they were also relatively rare in peripheral blood. A motif of 7 to 9 highly homologous TCR beta variants was seen as apparently characteristic of ankylosing spondylitis blood.

Note on this clonotype: No antigen is known for it.

By quantitative 5'-RACE with molecular barcodes, the TCR beta libraries were made. TCRdb analysed the 5' RACE reads with MiXCR anew, one entry per CDR3 protein. The repertoire holds over 600,000 distinct CDR3 sequences, with under 20% as singletons. Germline V gene sequence: CDR1 SGHAT, CDR2 FQNNGV. This CDR3 has 14 residues. Trimming shortened V by 6 bases and J by 10 bases, and 21 bases separated the two germline ends. Sample: blood, either unsorted or a sorted T cell fraction (not recorded which). This clonotype was sampled from a male donor with ankylosing spondylitis. The V and J genes are TRBV11-2 and TRBJ1-1, with TRBD1 as a possible D gene (5 bases). The CDR3 here is CASSQSGGASPAFF. Here the CDR3 DNA reads TGTGCCAGCAGTCAGTCGGGAGGGGCCTCACCAGCTTTCTTT.